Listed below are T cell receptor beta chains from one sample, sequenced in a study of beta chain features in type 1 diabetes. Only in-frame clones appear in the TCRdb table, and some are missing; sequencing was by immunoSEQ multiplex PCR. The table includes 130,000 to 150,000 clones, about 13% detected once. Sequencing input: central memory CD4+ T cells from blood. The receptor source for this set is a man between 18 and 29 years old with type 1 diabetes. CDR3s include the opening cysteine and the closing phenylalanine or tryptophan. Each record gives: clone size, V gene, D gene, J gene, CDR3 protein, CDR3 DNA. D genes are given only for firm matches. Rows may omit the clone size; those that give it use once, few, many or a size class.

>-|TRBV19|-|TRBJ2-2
CASSTSLGPGELFF
TGTGCCAGTAGTACTTCTCTGGGACCCGGGGAGCTGTTTTTT
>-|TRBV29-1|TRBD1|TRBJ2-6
CSAGGWDSSSGANVLTF
TGCAGCGCTGGAGGTTGGGACAGCTCCTCTGGGGCCAACGTCCTGACTTTC
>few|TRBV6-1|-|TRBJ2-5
CASSEASRAKETQYF
TGTGCCAGCAGTGAAGCCAGCAGGGCCAAAGAGACCCAGTACTTC
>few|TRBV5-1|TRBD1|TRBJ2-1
CASSFTGEEQFF
TGCGCCAGCAGCTTCACAGGGGAGGAGCAGTTCTTC
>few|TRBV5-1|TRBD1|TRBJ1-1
CASSWGQANTEAFF
TGCGCCAGCAGCTGGGGACAGGCGAACACTGAAGCTTTCTTT
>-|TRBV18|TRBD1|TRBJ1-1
CASSTGTGSLKAFF
TGTGCCAGCTCCACCGGGACAGGGTCTCTGAAGGCTTTCTTT
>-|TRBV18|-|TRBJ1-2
CASSPPSGVPYGYTF
TGTGCCAGCTCACCACCGTCAGGGGTCCCCTATGGCTACACCTTC
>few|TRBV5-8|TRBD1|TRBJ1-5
CASSLETGTDSNQPQHF
TGTGCCAGCAGCTTGGAGACCGGGACAGATAGCAATCAGCCCCAGCATTTT
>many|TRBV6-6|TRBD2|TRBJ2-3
CATSSSGGDTQYF
TGTGCCACCTCATCCAGCGGGGGGGATACGCAGTATTTT
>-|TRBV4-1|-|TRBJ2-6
CASSQDPGLSGANVLTF
TGCGCCAGCAGCCAAGATCCAGGACTCTCTGGGGCCAACGTCCTGACTTTC
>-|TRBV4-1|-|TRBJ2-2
CASSQGRYSDTGELFF
TGCGCCAGCAGCCAAGGAAGGTATAGCGACACCGGGGAGCTGTTTTTT
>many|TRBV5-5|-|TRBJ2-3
CASSLEVGQYF
TGTGCCAGCAGCTTGGAGGTGGGGCAGTATTTT
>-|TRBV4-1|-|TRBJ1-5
CASSQLWQNGCGQPQHF
TGCGCCAGCAGCCAATTGTGGCAGAACGGGTGCGGACAGCCCCAGCATTTT
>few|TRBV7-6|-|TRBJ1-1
CASSRGGNTEAFF
TGTGCCAGCAGCAGGGGGGGCAACACTGAAGCTTTCTTT
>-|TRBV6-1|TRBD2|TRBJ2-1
CASHLGTSNEQFF
TGTGCCAGTCATCTGGGGACTAGCAATGAGCAGTTCTTC
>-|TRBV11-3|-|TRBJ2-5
CASSSPGGVTQYF
TGTGCCAGCAGCTCCCCGGGGGGCGTGACCCAGTACTTC
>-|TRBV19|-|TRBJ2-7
CASSNLQGYEQYF
TGTGCCAGTAGTAACCTTCAGGGTTACGAGCAGTACTTC
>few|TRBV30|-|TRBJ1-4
CAWSSRNEKLFF
TGTGCCTGGAGCTCGCGTAATGAAAAACTGTTTTTT
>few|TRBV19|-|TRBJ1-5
CASSISSWDISNQPQHF
TGTGCCAGTAGTATTTCATCCTGGGACATTAGCAATCAGCCCCAGCATTTT
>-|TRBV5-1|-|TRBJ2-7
CASSLDWGYEQYF
TGCGCCAGCAGCTTGGATTGGGGGTACGAGCAGTACTTC
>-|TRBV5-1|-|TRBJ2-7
CASSLGQGTEQYF
TGCGCCAGCAGCTTGGGCCAGGGGACCGAGCAGTACTTC
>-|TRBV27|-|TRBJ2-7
CASSLVAGVYEQYF
TGTGCCAGCAGTTTAGTGGCAGGGGTCTACGAGCAGTACTTC
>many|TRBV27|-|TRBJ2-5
CASSLTLRVGTQYF
TGTGCCAGCAGTTTGACCCTCAGGGTTGGGACCCAGTACTTC
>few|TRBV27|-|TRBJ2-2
CASRRQLNTGELFF
TGTGCCAGCCGGAGACAGTTAAACACCGGGGAGCTGTTTTTT
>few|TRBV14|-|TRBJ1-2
CASSRDRPGGYTF
TGTGCCAGCAGTCGAGACAGGCCCGGTGGCTACACCTTC
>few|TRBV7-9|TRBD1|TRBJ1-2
CASSLGGTVPYGYTF
TGTGCCAGCAGCTTAGGCGGGACAGTACCCTATGGCTACACCTTC
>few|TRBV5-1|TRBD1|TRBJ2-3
CASSPGQGKDTQYF
TGCGCCAGCAGCCCGGGACAGGGCAAAGATACGCAGTATTTT
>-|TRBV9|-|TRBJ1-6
CASSVGQLNSPLHF
TGTGCCAGCAGCGTAGGCCAGCTAAATTCACCCCTCCACTTT
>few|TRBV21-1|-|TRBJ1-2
CASSNGDRYGYTF
TGTGCCAGCAGCAATGGGGACAGATATGGCTACACCTTC
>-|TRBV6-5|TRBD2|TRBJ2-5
CASSWTSGGQETQYF
TGTGCCAGCAGTTGGACTAGCGGGGGCCAAGAGACCCAGTACTTC
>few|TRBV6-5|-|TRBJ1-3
CASTRGITSGNTIYF
TGTGCCAGTACCAGGGGAATAACCTCTGGAAACACCATATATTTT
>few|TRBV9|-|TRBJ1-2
CASSAGGGSGYGYTF
TGTGCCAGCAGCGCCGGAGGGGGTAGTGGCTATGGCTACACCTTC
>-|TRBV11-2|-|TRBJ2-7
CASSQNGEQYF
TGTGCCAGCAGCCAGAATGGCGAGCAGTACTTC
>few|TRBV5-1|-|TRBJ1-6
CASSLVAGNNSPLHF
TGCGCCAGCAGCTTGGTGGCAGGGAATAATTCACCCCTCCACTTT
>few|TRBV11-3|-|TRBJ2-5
CASSLPGNSQETQYF
TGTGCCAGCAGCTTACCGGGGAATTCCCAAGAGACCCAGTACTTC
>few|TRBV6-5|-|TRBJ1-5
CASSYSMDQPQHF
TGTGCCAGCAGTTACTCGATGGATCAGCCCCAGCATTTT
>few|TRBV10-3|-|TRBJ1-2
CAISESNPPYGYTF
TGTGCCATCAGTGAGTCTAACCCACCGTATGGCTACACCTTC
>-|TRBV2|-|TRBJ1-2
CASSEEFPGYTF
TGTGCCAGCAGTGAGGAGTTCCCTGGCTACACCTTC
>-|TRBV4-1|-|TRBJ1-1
CASSPVPGTSTEAFF
TGCGCCAGCAGCCCGGTACCAGGTACCTCAACTGAAGCTTTCTTT
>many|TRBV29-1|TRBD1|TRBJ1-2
CSVPPGQGISGYTF
TGCAGCGTGCCCCCGGGACAGGGGATATCTGGCTACACCTTC
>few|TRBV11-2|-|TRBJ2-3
CASSLMSSTDTQYF
TGTGCCAGCAGCCTTATGTCGAGCACAGATACGCAGTATTTT
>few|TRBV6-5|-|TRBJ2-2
CASRLDRTGELFF
TGTGCCAGCAGGCTCGACAGGACCGGGGAGCTGTTTTTT
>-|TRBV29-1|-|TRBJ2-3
CSVEETERGLGVDF
TGCAGCGTTGAAGAAACGGAGAGGGGCCTTGGGGTGGATTTT
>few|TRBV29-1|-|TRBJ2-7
CSVEGIASYEQYF
TGCAGCGTTGAGGGGATCGCCTCCTACGAGCAGTACTTC
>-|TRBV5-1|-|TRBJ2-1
CASSSVRIGGPLSYNEQFF
TGCGCCAGCAGCTCCGTTCGGATCGGGGGGCCACTCTCCTACAATGAGCAGTTCTTC
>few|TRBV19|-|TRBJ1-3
CASTESGGNTIYF
TGTGCCAGTACGGAAAGTGGTGGAAACACCATATATTTT
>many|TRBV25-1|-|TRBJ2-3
CASSVRRDTQYF
TGTGCCAGCAGTGTCCGCAGAGATACGCAGTATTTT
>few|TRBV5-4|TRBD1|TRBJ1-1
CASSLGQGIGTEAFF
TGTGCCAGCAGCTTGGGACAGGGAATTGGCACTGAAGCTTTCTTT
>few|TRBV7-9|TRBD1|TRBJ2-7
CASSWDRGSNEQYF
TGTGCCAGCAGCTGGGACAGGGGGAGCAACGAGCAGTACTTC
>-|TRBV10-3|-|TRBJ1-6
CAISEPLDNSPLHF
TGTGCCATCAGTGAGCCATTAGATAATTCACCCCTCCACTTT
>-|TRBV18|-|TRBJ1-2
CASSPPQGLNGYTF
TGTGCCAGCTCACCACCCCAGGGGCTAAATGGCTACACCTTC
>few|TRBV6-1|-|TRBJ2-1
CASSEANPGPYNEQFF
TGTGCCAGCAGTGAAGCTAACCCGGGACCTTACAATGAGCAGTTCTTC